Included here is one T cell receptor beta chain sequence, with context. It was during active infection that Seattle patients were enrolled and then longitudinally followed. This sample stems from a study of blood T cell repertoires in COVID-19. Turning to the study itself: The United States, Italy and Spain provided the acute and convalescent COVID-19 samples. PBMCs, B-cell-depleted T cells, or T cells provided the cDNA or gDNA that made up the material.

Original processing methods: Reference gene primer amplification gave nucleated cell count estimates. Some clones are missing from TCRdb's copy, which holds only in-frame ones; the method was immunoSEQ multiplex PCR. V and J calls and clone size are as listed in that table; D and trimming were resolved from the DNA. The data contain about 300,000 clones, around 85% of them singletons. The sample consisted of peripheral blood. This TCR was recovered from a human donor with COVID-19, enrolled during active disease. The donor label of this sample is uncertain.

CDR3 DNA sequence: TGTGCCAGCAGTTCAATTCCCGGGACAGGGGGCCAGACCCAGTACTTC. Translation gives CASSSIPGTGGQTQYF. The chain has TRBV6-2 or TRBV6-3 and TRBJ2-5; 12 positions agree with TRBD1. The V segment lost 4 bases and the J segment 6 bases; nucleotides outside the gene matches: 9. The CDR3 has 16 amino acids. Germline CDR1 reads MNHEY; CDR2 reads SVGEGT.